A single sample is the source of the 29 T cell receptor beta chains below, sequenced in a study of identical twins. TCRdb recomputed calls from the 5' RACE reads with MiXCR, one row per CDR3 protein. The table includes 1.5 million to 2 million distinct CDR3 sequences, 25% to 35% detected once. Sequenced material: cord blood. The receptors here all came from a newborn girl in good health.

The rearrangement links TRBV6-5 to TRBJ2-4; D is possibly TRBD1 (6 bases). The end of the DNA aligns better with TRBJ2-7, so the J call may be wrong. The CDR3 contains 15 residues. Germline-derived CDR1 and CDR2 are MNHEY and SVGAGI. The CDR3 bases are TGTGCCAGCAGTTTAGACAGGCAATCCTCCTACGAGCAGTACTTC. Its protein product is CASSLDRQSSYEQYF.

The rearrangement links TRBV10-2 to TRBJ2-5; a weak D match, TRBD1 (5 bases). With 3 bases removed from V and 11 bases from J, the gap between germline ends came to 31 bases. Germline V lookup: CDR1 WSHSY, CDR2 SAAADI. This CDR3 spans 18 amino acids. The CDR3 DNA reads as TGCGCCAGCAGTGACCTACGAGGTCGGGTCAGGGCCGGAAACGGGCAGTACTTC. As protein: CASSDLRGRVRAGNGQYF.

The CDR3: CASSLASGSNRGTGELFF. CDR3 nucleotides: TGTGCCAGCAGCTTGGCTAGCGGGAGTAACCGGGGAACCGGGGAGCTGTTTTTT. This chain joins TRBV7-9 and TRBJ2-2, with TRBD2 matching 10 bases. V gave up 3 bases and J gave up 5 bases; unmatched junction bases: 12. The CDR3 is 18 amino acids. CDR1 is SEHNR and CDR2 is FQNEAQ in the germline V gene (reference sequence).

The V call is TRBV20-1, the J call TRBJ2-7; TRBD2 agrees at 10 bases. CDR3 length: 16 residues. Germline trimming cut 2 bases from V and 4 bases from J; bases unmatched to any gene: 11. Germline loops: CDR1 DFQATT, CDR2 SNEGSKA (reference sequence). DNA for the CDR3: TGCAGTGCTAGACCTTCTAGCGGGGGCCTCTTATACGAGCAGTACTTC. Its protein is CSARPSSGGLLYEQYF.

With regard to this clonotype: A junction end diverges from the germline sequence, so it may reflect a read error. This rearrangement joins TRBV7-2 to TRBJ2-1, with 13 bases fitting TRBD2. The CDR3 loop spans 17 amino acids. Per the germline V gene, CDR1 is SGHTA and CDR2 is FQGNSA. The CDR3 sequence: CANSLPGTSGVTNEQFF. The CDR3 DNA reads as TGTGCCAACAGCTTACCCGGGACTAGCGGGGTTACCAATGAGCAGTTCTTC.

The chain has TRBV9 and TRBJ1-5; tentative D call: TRBD1 (5 bases). V was shortened by 2 bases and J by 9 bases, with 15 bases between the two germline ends. CDR3 length equals 14 residues. From germline, CDR1 is SGDLS and CDR2 YYNGEE. CDR3 nucleotides: TGTGCCAGCAGCGTGACGGCAGGGAAGGGGCCCCAGCATTTT. It codes for CASSVTAGKGPQHF.

This chain links TRBV10-3 with TRBJ1-2; 9 bases line up with TRBD1. The V and J ends lost 3 bases and 7 bases, in that order; junction bases with no gene match: 6. The CDR3 is 14 amino acids. Germline lookup yields CDR1 ENHRY and CDR2 SYGVKD. The chain's CDR3 is CAISEWTGARGYTF. DNA of the CDR3: TGTGCCATCAGTGAATGGACAGGGGCCCGTGGCTACACCTTC.

This chain joins TRBV19 and TRBJ2-5; D might be TRBD1 (5 bases). The CDR3 totals 14 residues. The germline V gene has CDR1 LNHDA and CDR2 SQIVND (reference sequence). V lost 1 base and J lost 11, with 17 bases in between. In DNA form, the CDR3 reads TGTGCCAGTAGTATAGTTGGGCAGCCGCGACAGCAGTACTTC. It specifies CASSIVGQPRQQYF.

Details on this clonotype: A much larger clone lies a single base off, so this may be a read error. The rearrangement joins TRBV29-1 to TRBJ2-6; D is ambiguous. V was pared by 8 bases and J by 0 bases, with 11 bases between. Germline CDR1 reads SQVTM; CDR2 reads ANQGSEA. The CDR3 is made up of 14 amino acids. In DNA form, the CDR3 reads TGCAGCATGGCAGTCTTCTCTGGGGCCAACGTCCTGACTTTC. This encodes CSMAVFSGANVLTF. The whole variable domain, filled in from reference TRBV29-1 and TRBJ2-6, reads SAVISQKPSRDICQRGTSLTIQCQVDSQVTMMFWYRQQPGQSLTLIATANQGSEATYESGFVIDKFPISRPNLTFSTLTVSNMSPEDSSIYLCSMAVFSGANVLTFGAGSRLTVL.

J is TRBJ2-1 and V is TRBV20-1; maybe TRBD2 (5 bases). Gene TRBJ2-7 matches the end of the DNA better, so the J call may be wrong. Per germline, CDR1 DFQATT and CDR2 SNEGSKA (reference sequence). The CDR3 has 17 amino acids. CDR3 DNA sequence: TGCAGTGCTAGAGCGAGGGAGTGGGCAGTCTCCTCTAATGAGCAGTACTTC. Translation: CSARAREWAVSSNEQYF.

This clonotype was seen more than once but under ten times. The chain employs TRBV24-1 and TRBJ2-1; TRBD2 agrees at 13 bases. Germline values: CDR1 KGHDR, CDR2 SFDVKD. The CDR3 runs 20 residues. V shed 2 bases and J 4 bases; nucleotides not matched to a gene: 13. The CDR3 region is CATSDSGGTSGTFLYNEQFF. Written as DNA, the CDR3 is TGTGCCACCAGTGATTCGGGGGGGACTAGCGGGACCTTTCTTTACAATGAGCAGTTCTTC.

This clonotype was counted a few times. The genes are TRBV28 and TRBJ2-4; perhaps TRBD1 as D (5 bases). TRBJ2-7 explains the end of the DNA better; the J call may be wrong. The germline gives CDR1 MDHEN, CDR2 SYDVKM. The CDR3 has 13 amino acids. DNA for the CDR3: TGTGCCAGCAGTTCAGGGCATCCCCACGAGCAGTACTTC. Its protein is CASSSGHPHEQYF.

This chain uses TRBV4-1 with TRBJ1-5; the match to TRBD1 covers 9 bases. The germline V gene encodes CDR1 MGHRA and CDR2 YSYEKL. Unmatched junction bases numbered 3, after V lost 2 bases and J lost 4 bases. This CDR3 is 15 amino acids long. The CDR3: CASSQPGTGNQPQHF. CDR3 nucleotide sequence: TGCGCCAGCAGCCAACCCGGGACAGGGAATCAGCCCCAGCATTTT.

This clonotype was found a few times. The chain couples TRBV14 to TRBJ1-2; the D is unclear. V lost 3 bases and J 6 bases, leaving 8 bases between the germline ends. The germline V gene encodes CDR1 SGHDN and CDR2 FVKESK. This CDR3 region has 12 residues. CDR3 coding DNA: TGTGCCAGCAGCCACGCGACAAATGGCTACACCTTC. Translation: CASSHATNGYTF.

This clonotype was picked up a small number of times. V usage is TRBV3-1 and J usage is TRBJ1-2; tentatively, D is TRBD1 (6 bases). The CDR3 sequence is 16 residues long. V was shortened by 0 bases and J by 7 bases, with 18 bases between the two germline ends. Per germline, CDR1 LGHDT and CDR2 YNNKEL (reference sequence). In DNA, the CDR3 is TGTGCCAGCAGCCAAGATGGTCCGGGGGGGGCGAGTGGCTACACCTTC. Residues: CASSQDGPGGASGYTF.

This chain links TRBV25-1 with TRBJ1-1; no definite D call. This CDR3 has 14 residues. With 3 bases removed from V and 3 bases from J, the gap between germline ends came to 11 bases. Germline values: CDR1 MGHDK, CDR2 SYGVNS. The CDR3 bases are TGTGCCAGCAGTGATTTTGGAGGGCACACTGAAGCTTTCTTT. Translated, it gives CASSDFGGHTEAFF.

Concerning this clonotype itself: This sequence may be a read error, since a much larger clone differs from it by one base. This chain connects TRBV29-1 to TRBJ2-4, with D possibly TRBD1 on 5 matching bases. This CDR3 comprises 15 residues. Germline V lookup: CDR1 SQVTM, CDR2 ANQGSEA. The CDR3 sequence is CSVDRGISAKDIQYF. The CDR3 DNA follows: TGCAGCGTTGATAGGGGAATATCAGCCAAAGACATTCAGTACTTC.

The chain has TRBV20-1 and TRBJ2-2, with 8 bases lining up with TRBD2. Germline V gene lookup returns CDR1 DFQATT and CDR2 SNEGSKA (reference sequence). J lost 5 bases, V lost 5 bases, and 4 bases had no gene match. CDR3 size: 13 residues. The CDR3 DNA reads as TGCAGTGCTCCTACTAGCGGTACCGGGGAGCTGTTTTTT. Protein: CSAPTSGTGELFF.

A note on this clonotype: This CDR3 fails to terminate in the conserved phenylalanine or tryptophan, so it likely reflects a read error. The CDR3 nucleotides are TGTGCCAGCAGTTCAGGGGACAGGGGAGGGTCTGGCTACACCCTC. This encodes CASSSGDRGGSGYTL. The chain joins TRBV25-1 to TRBJ1-2; 10 bases are shared with TRBD1. CDR3 length: 15 residues. The junction had 10 bases not matched to a gene; V was cut back by 5 bases and J by 7 bases. The germline V gene has CDR1 MGHDK and CDR2 SYGVNS.

This clonotype was seen only a few times. The J gene is TRBJ2-4, the V gene TRBV12-3 or TRBV12-4, with TRBD2 matching over 9 bases. The CDR3 is 17 amino acids. Trimming took 0 bases from V and 1 from J; bases not matched to a gene: 4. As DNA, the CDR3 is TGTGCCAGCAGTTTAGCGGCAAGCGGGGGGGCCAAAAACATTCAGTACTTC. This encodes CASSLAASGGAKNIQYF.

This CDR3 is CASSEPRLYTDTQYF. For the CDR3, the DNA is TGCGCCAGCAGTGAACCTAGACTATACACAGATACGCAGTATTTT. The V call is TRBV10-2, the J call TRBJ2-3; D is perhaps TRBD2 (5 bases). CDR3 length: 15 residues. Germline-derived CDR1 and CDR2 are WSHSY and SAAADI. The V and J ends lost 3 bases and 2 bases respectively, with 12 bases between them.

This clonotype was seen a handful of times. The chain is built from TRBV5-1 and TRBJ1-1, with a possible D match to TRBD1 (5 bases). From germline, CDR1 is SGHRS and CDR2 YFSETQ. V was shortened by 4 bases and J by 1 base, with 11 bases between the two germline ends. The CDR3 has 14 residues. The CDR3 sequence: CASSPNQGNTEAFF. The CDR3 nucleotides read TGCGCCAGCAGCCCCAATCAGGGGAACACTGAAGCTTTCTTT.

This clonotype was seen a few times. This chain links TRBV6-6 with TRBJ1-5; TRBD1 matches 7 bases. The CDR3 contains 15 residues. Germline CDR1 is MNHNY and CDR2 is SVGAGI (reference sequence). J gave up 3 bases and V 5 bases, and 7 bases lay outside the gene matches. The CDR3 nucleotides are TGTGCCAGCAGTGACCCGACAGGGTACAATCAGCCCCAGCATTTT. Its translation: CASSDPTGYNQPQHF.

This chain connects TRBV18 to TRBJ2-1; 8 bases fit TRBD1. The J call may be incorrect, as the DNA end agrees better with TRBJ2-7. Germline V gene sequence: CDR1 KGHSH, CDR2 LQKENI. The CDR3 runs 14 residues. The CDR3 loop is CASSETSQGDEQYF. CDR3 nucleotide sequence: TGTGCCAGCTCGGAAACATCACAGGGGGACGAGCAGTACTTC.

This clonotype was seen more than once but under ten times. The CDR3 DNA follows: TGCGCCAGCAGCTGGAGCGTAGATACGCAGTATTTT. As protein: CASSWSVDTQYF. This chain connects TRBV5-1 to TRBJ2-3, with D uncertain. Trimming left V 3 bases short and J 5 bases short, with 7 bases between. The germline V gene encodes CDR1 SGHRS and CDR2 YFSETQ. This CDR3 is built from 12 residues. Variable domain in full (rest from reference TRBV5-1 and TRBJ2-3): KAGVTQTPRYLIKTRGQQVTLSCSPISGHRSVSWYQQTPGQGLQFLFEYFSETQRNKGNFPGRFSGRQFSNSRSEMNVSTLELGDSALYLCASSWSVDTQYFGPGTRLTVL.

This sequence joins TRBV20-1 and TRBJ2-7, with TRBD2 matching over 7 bases. Per the germline V gene, CDR1 is DFQATT and CDR2 is SNEGSKA (reference sequence). Trimming removed 5 bases from V and 7 bases from J; junction bases left unmatched: 11. This CDR3 has 13 amino acids. CDR3 in amino acids: CSARRDYLNEQYF. For the CDR3, the DNA is TGCAGTGCTCGACGGGACTACCTCAATGAGCAGTACTTC.

Comment on this clonotype: At one end the junction does not follow the germline gene, possibly because of a read error. The chain has TRBV6-7 and TRBJ1-2; tentatively, D is TRBD1 (6 bases). TRBV6-7 falls under the ORF class, with uncertain function. This CDR3 has 15 amino acids. This CDR3 reads CASSYGHQGTYGHTF. DNA for the CDR3: TGTGCCAGCAGTTACGGGCACCAGGGGACCTATGGCCACACCTTC.

V gene TRBV20-1 combines with J gene TRBJ1-4; a weak D match, TRBD1 (5 bases). The ends were cut back, 1 base at V and 8 bases at J, with 11 bases in the middle. Germline-derived CDR1 and CDR2 are DFQATT and SNEGSKA (reference sequence). The CDR3 is 13 residues long. Written as DNA, the CDR3 is TGCAGTGCTAGAGGCAGGGCGGGGGAAAAACTGTTTTTT. This encodes CSARGRAGEKLFF.

This clonotype has more than one count but fewer than ten. The chain couples TRBV6-5 to TRBJ1-1; D is ambiguous. This CDR3 is built from 13 residues. V was pared by 6 bases and J by 7 bases, with 15 bases between. Germline V gives CDR1 MNHEY, CDR2 SVGAGI. Here the CDR3 reads CASSSPQEVEAFF. CDR3 in DNA: TGTGCCAGCAGCTCCCCCCAGGAGGTTGAAGCTTTCTTT.